The clone carrying this T cell receptor beta chain was recorded a few times. Its matching antigen is unknown. This sample is drawn from a study of T-cell memory formation after mild COVID-19. Background on the study: TCR clustering was largely donor specific. General study points: Pre-infection memory contained some responding clones, which suggested that cross-reactive memory had joined. Contracting clones from day 15 to 85 had balanced CD4/CD8; later expanders favoured CD4+.

V dropped 5 bases and J dropped 4; count of bases not matched to a gene: 8. CDR3 length: 15 residues. From germline, CDR1 is MNHEY and CDR2 SVGAGI. TCRdb passed the 5' RACE reads through MiXCR, listing each CDR3 protein once. Of more than 250,000 distinct CDR3 sequences in the sample, roughly 15% were seen once. The sequenced sample consisted of PBMCs or a T cell subset sorted from them (not recorded which). The receptor was isolated from a man aged 18-30 years who had mild COVID-19 (a few samples of this study predate the infection). Cell type and time point are not known. V usage is TRBV6-5 and J usage is TRBJ1-5; TRBD1 agrees at 7 bases. The CDR3, as DNA: TGTGCCAGCAGTAGATACCGGGACAGTAATCAGCCCCAGCATTTT. It yields the protein CASSRYRDSNQPQHF.